One sample yielded the 25 T cell receptor beta chains listed below, sequenced in a study of molecular identifiers for immune sequencing clone quantification. TCRdb recomputed calls from the PCR reads with MiXCR, one row per CDR3 protein. Among 250,000 to 400,000 distinct CDR3 sequences listed, 20% to 25% were seen once. The specimen was naive CD8+ T cells from blood, with Jurkat cell RNA spiked in. Subset here: FACS-sorted CD8+CD4-CCR7+CD45RA+ naive T cells. All receptors derive from a human donor in good health. Some libraries in this study had Jurkat cell RNA spiked in.

This clonotype was counted ten times or more. The V call is TRBV2, the J call TRBJ1-2; the D is unclear. The germline V gene encodes CDR1 SNHLY and CDR2 FYNNEI. The CDR3 runs to 13 residues. V dropped 1 base and J dropped 4 bases, with 7 bases sitting between them. The CDR3, as DNA: TGTGCCAGCAGTGAAGGGTTTTTCTATGGCTACACCTTC. As protein: CASSEGFFYGYTF.

In the case of this clonotype: It may be a read error: a sequence one base away is much more abundant. The genes are TRBV4-3 and TRBJ2-7; no clear D. V lost 1 base and J 4 bases, leaving 11 bases between the germline ends. Per germline, CDR1 LGHNA and CDR2 YSLEER. This CDR3 comprises 14 residues. DNA for the CDR3: TGCGCCAGCAGCCAAGGGTCTCCTCCTTACGAGCAGTACTTC. Its translation is CASSQGSPPYEQYF.

The sample holds many counts of this clonotype. The rearrangement joins TRBV4-3 to TRBJ2-1, with TRBD2 identical over 7 bases. The V and J ends lost 1 base and 8 bases, in that order; junction bases with no gene match: 14. The CDR3 runs to 17 residues. The germline gives CDR1 LGHNA, CDR2 YSLEER. For the CDR3, the DNA is TGCGCCAGCAGCCAAGGAATCCAAGGACTAGTATTGGATGAGCAGTTCTTC. It is translated as CASSQGIQGLVLDEQFF.

To note about this clonotype: A much larger clone differs from this one at a single base, so this may be a read error. The chain joins TRBV5-6 to TRBJ1-1; TRBD1 might be the D (6 bases). Germline V gives CDR1 SGHDT, CDR2 YYEEEE. The CDR3 is made up of 15 amino acids. The germline V and J ends were trimmed by 4 bases and 4 bases, with 17 bases remaining between them. The DNA of the CDR3 is TGTGCCAGCAGCCTACCGGGGGCCGCGGGCACTGAAGCTTTCTTT. It translates to CASSLPGAAGTEAFF.

Ten or more counts support this clonotype. The V and J genes are TRBV20-1 and TRBJ2-7; 8 bases are a match to TRBD2. V shed 0 bases, J shed 0 bases, and the junction held 4 bases outside the gene matches. Germline values: CDR1 DFQATT, CDR2 SNEGSKA (reference sequence). The CDR3 spans 15 residues. The CDR3 nucleotides read TGCAGTGCTAGAGATTTAGCGGGGAACTCCTACGAGCAGTACTTC. Translation gives CSARDLAGNSYEQYF.

Turning to this clonotype: Mismatch with germline at one junction end may stem from a read error. This chain joins TRBV29-1 and TRBJ2-7; D is possibly TRBD1 (6 bases). In germline, CDR1 is SQVTM, CDR2 ANQGSEA. This CDR3 region has 14 residues. The CDR3: CSAEDPDSIGEQYF. The CDR3, as DNA: TGCAGCGCTGAAGATCCGGACAGTATAGGCGAGCAGTACTTC.

This clonotype was counted at least ten times. The chain combines TRBV12-3 or TRBV12-4 with TRBJ2-3; the D is unclear. The CDR3 sequence is 14 residues long. V was cut by 6 bases and J by 0 bases, with 10 bases left in between. CDR3 sequence reads: CASRAVYSTDTQYF. The CDR3 nucleotides are TGTGCCAGCAGGGCCGTCTATAGCACAGATACGCAGTATTTT.

CDR3 in amino acids: CASSRGQGSEQYF. CDR3 nucleotides: TGCGCCAGCAGCCGAGGACAGGGTAGCGAGCAGTACTTC. This chain joins TRBV4-1 and TRBJ2-7, with 8 nucleotides matching TRBD1. Germline-derived CDR1 and CDR2 are MGHRA and YSYEKL. Losses at the gene ends were 4 bases for V and 6 bases for J; bases not matched to a gene: 5. CDR3 length: 13 amino acids.

A single count supports this clonotype. One end of the junction does not line up with germline, which may come from a read error. The genes are TRBV28 and TRBJ2-5; D gene unclear. The CDR3 runs to 15 residues. The germline V gene encodes CDR1 MDHEN and CDR2 SYDVKM. CDR3 sequence: CVSSLGQTNGETQYF. The CDR3 DNA reads TGTGTCAGCAGTTTAGGGCAGACCAACGGAGAGACCCAGTACTTC.

This clonotype was recorded many times. This chain connects TRBV6-2 or TRBV6-3 to TRBJ1-5; possible D gene TRBD1, 6 bases. This CDR3 has 18 amino acids. Germline values: CDR1 MNHEY, CDR2 SVGEGT. Trimming took off 2 bases at V and 4 bases at J, with 21 bases between the two ends. The CDR3 nucleotides read TGTGCCAGCAGTTACACCCCCCTCGGAGACAGGTTGAATCAGCCCCAGCATTTT. Amino acids: CASSYTPLGDRLNQPQHF.

At least ten counts were recorded for this clonotype. CDR3 DNA: TGCGCCAGCAGCTTGGGAGGCGGGAGTGGCGAGCAGTACTTC. It encodes CASSLGGGSGEQYF. This sequence joins TRBV5-1 and TRBJ2-7, with 7 bases identical to TRBD2. Germline assignment: CDR1 SGHRS and CDR2 YFSETQ. CDR3 length equals 14 residues. J was trimmed by 6 bases and V by 0 bases; bases with no gene match: 6.

The rearrangement links TRBV24-1 to TRBJ1-3, with TRBD1 identical over 7 bases. The germline V gene encodes CDR1 KGHDR and CDR2 SFDVKD. J gave up 4 bases and V 4 bases, and 6 bases lay outside the gene matches. The CDR3 sequence is 15 residues long. CDR3 DNA: TGTGCCACCAGTGACCGACAGGGCTCCGGAAACACCATATATTTT. Protein sequence: CATSDRQGSGNTIYF.

A word on this clonotype: An end of the junction differs from the germline gene, which may be a read error. The chain has TRBV5-1 and TRBJ1-5, with 10 bases identical to TRBD1. The CDR3 extends over 14 amino acids. Looked up from germline, CDR1 is SGHRS and CDR2 is YFSETQ. For the CDR3, the DNA is TGCGCCAACAGCCCCGGACAGGGGGGTCAGCCCCAGCATTTT. Protein: CANSPGQGGQPQHF.

This clonotype has just a few counts. The chain is built from TRBV10-3 and TRBJ2-7; no reliable D call. Germline V gene sequence: CDR1 ENHRY, CDR2 SYGVKD. CDR3 length: 14 residues. V lost 10 bases and J 3 bases, leaving 19 bases between the germline ends. In nucleotides, the CDR3 is TGTGCCACACTCCGGCCCAACACATACTACGAGCAGTACTTC. Residues: CATLRPNTYYEQYF.

Turning to this clonotype: This sequence may be a read error, since a much larger clone differs from it by one base. The rearrangement uses TRBV27 and TRBJ1-6; D is undetermined. Germline CDR1 reads MNHEY; CDR2 reads SMNVEV (reference sequence). The CDR3 is 14 residues long. CDR3 amino acids: CDSSFIDPASPLHF. The CDR3 DNA reads as TGTGACAGCAGTTTCATAGATCCTGCCTCACCCCTCCACTTT.

This clonotype was picked up many times. V gene TRBV2 combines with J gene TRBJ2-6; no definite D call. CDR1 and CDR2 from the germline V gene are SNHLY and FYNNEI. The CDR3 totals 15 residues. Between the trimmed V and J ends, which lost 2 bases and 4 bases, there was a span of 9 bases. The DNA for the CDR3 is TGTGCCAGCAGTGAAATGGGTGCCGGGGCCAACGTCCTGACTTTC. As protein: CASSEMGAGANVLTF.

This clonotype was seen many times. This CDR3 reads CASSYSLYDSYGYTF. The CDR3 DNA reads TGTGCCAGCAGTTACTCGTTATATGACTCATATGGCTACACCTTC. The rearrangement joins TRBV6-5 to TRBJ1-2; no firm D call. V was clipped by 0 bases and J by 5 bases, with 13 bases between them. Germline values: CDR1 MNHEY, CDR2 SVGAGI. This CDR3 comprises 15 residues.

This clonotype was seen repeatedly, ten times or more. This sequence joins TRBV7-9 and TRBJ2-5; 8 nucleotides match TRBD1. Germline CDR1 and CDR2: SEHNR and FQNEAQ (reference sequence). The V gene end was trimmed by 4 bases and the J gene end by 5 bases; junction bases not matched to a gene: 9. The CDR3 loop spans 15 amino acids. The CDR3 nucleotides are TGTGCCAGCAGCTCCTTCAGGGGGCGCGGGGAGACCCAGTACTTC. The encoded protein is CASSSFRGRGETQYF.

This clonotype showed up many times. V and J are TRBV4-2 and TRBJ2-7; weak D call: TRBD2 (6 bases). CDR1 is LGHNA and CDR2 is YNFKEQ in the germline V gene. V was clipped by 4 bases and J by 4 bases, with 14 bases between them. The CDR3 is 14 amino acids. CDR3 loop: CASSPGTGEYEQYF. CDR3 nucleotide sequence: TGTGCCAGCAGCCCCGGGACTGGAGAGTACGAGCAGTACTTC.

This clonotype was counted many times. The V gene is TRBV7-8, the J gene TRBJ2-5; 10 bases line up with TRBD2. The CDR3 extends over 15 amino acids. Trimming took 5 bases from V and 3 from J; bases not matched to a gene: 6. Germline V gene sequence: CDR1 SGHVS, CDR2 FQNEAQ. The DNA for the CDR3 is TGTGCCAGCAGCCTACGAGCGGGGGGGGAAGAGACCCAGTACTTC. Amino acids: CASSLRAGGEETQYF.

The chain is built from TRBV11-2 and TRBJ2-1; tentative D call: TRBD2 (6 bases). The CDR3 contains 16 residues. Per the germline V gene, CDR1 is SGHAT and CDR2 is FQNNGV. V lost 4 bases, J lost 3 bases, and 16 bases lay in between. CDR3: CASSSGLPSGYNEQFF. The CDR3 nucleotides read TGTGCCAGCAGCTCGGGACTCCCGAGTGGCTACAATGAGCAGTTCTTC.

This clonotype was seen repeatedly, ten times or more. The V call is TRBV13, the J call TRBJ2-3, with a tentative D call TRBD1 (7 bases). The CDR3 consists of 16 residues. CDR1 and CDR2 (germline): PRHDT, FYEKMQ (reference sequence). V lost 6 bases and J 2 bases, leaving 18 bases between the germline ends. The chain's CDR3 is CASREGQKIYTDTQYF. The CDR3, as DNA: TGTGCCAGCAGGGAGGGACAGAAGATTTACACAGATACGCAGTATTTT.

This clonotype was detected a few times. The chain employs TRBV4-3 and TRBJ2-2; D is possibly TRBD1 (5 bases). V lost 4 bases, J lost 1 base, and 19 bases lay in between. Germline V gene lookup returns CDR1 LGHNA and CDR2 YSLEER. CDR3 size: 18 residues. The CDR3 DNA follows: TGCGCCAGCAGCCCTGCTTACAGACAGATCCAGAACACCGGGGAGCTGTTTTTT. Translated: CASSPAYRQIQNTGELFF.

The rearrangement links TRBV19 to TRBJ2-1; the D call may be TRBD1 or TRBD2 (6 bases each). Germline CDR1 is LNHDA and CDR2 is SQIVND (reference sequence). This CDR3 spans 17 amino acids. V was trimmed by 1 base and J by 2 bases, leaving 15 bases between them. The CDR3: CASSIGGGGVPYNEQFF. CDR3 nucleotide sequence: TGTGCCAGTAGTATAGGAGGAGGGGGAGTTCCCTACAATGAGCAGTTCTTC.

V and J are TRBV6-5 and TRBJ2-5; D tentatively reads TRBD1 or TRBD2 (6 bases each). CDR1 and CDR2 from the germline V gene are MNHEY and SVGAGI. The CDR3 contains 15 residues. Trimming took off 5 bases at V and 2 bases at J, with 15 bases between the two ends. In DNA form, the CDR3 reads TGTGCCAGCAGTAAGGGGGGTTTTCGGCAAGAGACCCAGTACTTC. This encodes CASSKGGFRQETQYF.